The 20 T cell receptor beta chains given below trace back to one sample, sequenced in a study of T cells in Graves' hyperthyroidism and ophthalmopathy. Template material for amplifying TCR beta CDR3 regions consisted of RNA transcripts. First-round RT-PCR of the TCR CDR3 relied on the HTBI primer set. TCRdb re-analysed the multiplex PCR reads in MiXCR, keeping a single row per CDR3 protein. The sample yields just over 550,000 distinct CDR3 sequences, about 43% seen once. The sequencing input was peripheral blood or thyroid tissue (not recorded which). These TCRs come from a woman younger than 30 with Graves' hyperthyroidism.

The sample holds many counts of this clonotype. This chain connects TRBV10-3 to TRBJ1-1; D not resolved. This CDR3 comprises 14 residues. Trimming took off 3 bases at V and 3 bases at J, with 11 bases between the two ends. The germline V gene has CDR1 ENHRY and CDR2 SYGVKD. CDR3 amino acids: CAISDLTRDTEAFF. The CDR3 DNA is TGTGCCATCAGTGATCTCACGCGGGACACTGAAGCTTTCTTT.

This clonotype was counted only a few times. The gene calls are TRBV25-1 and TRBJ1-6; TRBD1 matches 8 bases. In germline, CDR1 is MGHDK, CDR2 SYGVNS. With 4 bases clipped from V and 8 bases from J, the junction kept 7 bases outside the gene matches. This CDR3 region has 15 residues. The CDR3 bases are TGTGCCAGCAGTGCCCGGGACAGGTTGGATTCACCCCTCCACTTT. Its protein is CASSARDRLDSPLHF.

On this clonotype itself: Mismatch with germline at one junction end may stem from a read error. The chain employs TRBV20-1 and TRBJ1-4, with 8 bases lining up with TRBD1. Germline CDR1 and CDR2: DFQATT and SNEGSKA (reference sequence). CDR3 length: 9 amino acids. The CDR3 bases are TGCAGTGACACAGGGGGAGGGGGTTTT. Its protein product is CSDTGGGGF.

This chain links TRBV7-9 with TRBJ2-7, with a possible D match to TRBD2 (5 bases). CDR3 length: 16 residues. Germline values: CDR1 SEHNR, CDR2 FQNEAQ (reference sequence). V was shortened by 5 bases and J by 6 bases, with 23 bases between the two germline ends. CDR3 sequence (DNA): TGTGCCAGCAGCCATACGGAATCGGACTCGTGGCGCGAGCAGTACTTC. Protein sequence: CASSHTESDSWREQYF.

The chain recombines TRBV7-9 with TRBJ1-2; D possibly corresponds to TRBD1 (5 bases). This CDR3 is 15 amino acids long. V was clipped by 5 bases and J by 2 bases, with 15 bases between them. CDR1 SEHNR and CDR2 FQNEAQ come from the germline V gene (reference sequence). As DNA, the CDR3 is TGTGCCAGCAGCCCCCCAGACAGTCCAAACTATGGCTACACCTTC. Residues: CASSPPDSPNYGYTF.

On this clonotype: Because the CDR3 is missing its conserved closing phenylalanine or tryptophan, this is likely a read error. The DNA is left out, because the CDR3 cannot be placed on it with certainty; the CDR3 is given as TCRdb lists it. V gene TRBV7-2 combines with J gene TRBJ1-6; the table's D call, TRBD1, has no DNA check behind it. The CDR3 region is 9 residues in length, termini included. CDR1 and CDR2 (germline): SGHTA, FQGNSA. CDR3 residues: CASSLVPQG.

The chain is built from TRBV20-1 and TRBJ1-4; 7 bases align to TRBD1. Trimming removed 2 bases from V and 8 bases from J; junction bases left unmatched: 8. The CDR3 runs to 14 residues. CDR1 is DFQATT, CDR2 SNEGSKA, per germline (reference sequence). DNA of the CDR3: TGCAGTGCTAGACGACAGGGTGTTTACGAAAAACTGTTTTTT. As protein: CSARRQGVYEKLFF.

This clonotype was seen many times. The J gene is TRBJ1-2, the V gene TRBV19, with TRBD1 as a possible D gene (5 bases). CDR1 and CDR2 from the germline V gene are LNHDA and SQIVND (reference sequence). V was pared by 0 bases and J by 14 bases, with 16 bases between. This CDR3 spans 13 amino acids. CDR3 nucleotides: TGTGCCAGTAGTATAGAGGGAACAGGCAGAGGGACCTTC. It translates to CASSIEGTGRGTF.

This clonotype was seen ten or more times. V usage is TRBV20-1 and J usage is TRBJ1-1, with D possibly matching TRBD1 (5 bases). The CDR3 consists of 15 residues. V was clipped by 3 bases and J by 1 base, with 15 bases between them. Germline CDR1 DFQATT, CDR2 SNEGSKA (reference sequence). CDR3 amino acids: CSARASGTTNTEAFF. CDR3 bases: TGCAGTGCTAGGGCGTCCGGGACGACGAACACTGAAGCTTTCTTT.

The genes are TRBV2 and TRBJ1-2, with D possibly being TRBD1 (6 bases). Per the germline V gene, CDR1 is SNHLY and CDR2 is FYNNEI. Deletions cut 6 bases from V and 6 bases from J, with 23 bases between. The CDR3 totals 16 residues. Here the CDR3 reads CASRETSGGHRDGYTF. CDR3 sequence (DNA): TGTGCCAGCAGGGAGACTAGCGGGGGCCACAGGGATGGCTACACCTTC. Using reference TRBV2 and TRBJ1-2 for the parts outside the CDR3, the full variable domain is EPEVTQTPSHQVTQMGQEVILRCVPISNHLYFYWYRQILGQKVEFLVSFYNNEISEKSEIFDDQFSVERPDGSNFTLKIRSTKLEDSAMYFCASRETSGGHRDGYTFGSGTRLTVV.

The chain joins TRBV7-2 to TRBJ1-1; D is undetermined. Trimming stripped 3 bases from V and 2 bases from J, with 7 bases between. This CDR3 has 13 residues. Germline V gene lookup returns CDR1 SGHTA and CDR2 FQGNSA. CDR3: CASSFLRNTEAFF. In nucleotides, the CDR3 is TGTGCCAGCAGCTTCCTCAGAAACACTGAAGCTTTCTTT.

Ten or more counts support this clonotype. V gene TRBV12-3 or TRBV12-4 combines with J gene TRBJ2-5, with a weak D call TRBD1 (5 bases). The CDR3 loop spans 13 amino acids. Trimming took 6 bases from V and 4 from J, leaving 12 bases between them. The CDR3 sequence is CASRVGATETQYF. The CDR3 coding sequence is TGTGCCAGCAGGGTAGGGGCGACAGAGACCCAGTACTTC.

This clonotype was detected only a few times. The CDR3 DNA is TGTGCCAGCACGGACGGCCGAGGGTCACCCCTCCACTTT. It codes for CASTDGRGSPLHF. The chain links TRBV2 to TRBJ1-6; no definite D call. Trimming shortened V by 7 bases and J by 10 bases, and 14 bases separated the two germline ends. Per the germline V gene, CDR1 is SNHLY and CDR2 is FYNNEI. The CDR3 has 13 residues.

This chain links TRBV7-3 with TRBJ2-6; no definite D call. The germline gives CDR1 SGHTA, CDR2 FQGTGA. The CDR3 runs 20 residues. With 4 bases removed from V and 0 bases from J, the gap between germline ends came to 22 bases. As DNA, the CDR3 is TGTGCCAGCAGCTCTCGAGCAGGCTTGCATGATCCCTCTGGGGCCAACGTCCTGACTTTC. Its protein is CASSSRAGLHDPSGANVLTF.

As for this clonotype: This may be a read error: a much more frequent sequence differs by one nucleotide. V and J are TRBV10-3 and TRBJ1-3; perhaps TRBD1 as D (6 bases). The V gene's germline CDR1 is ENHRY and CDR2 SYGVKD. CDR3 length equals 15 residues. CDR3: CAISVTGGFGNTTYF. CDR3 in DNA: TGTGCCATCAGCGTGACAGGAGGATTCGGAAACACCACATATTTT.

This clonotype has a handful of counts. CDR3 DNA: TGCAGTGCTAGAGGGCCAGACAATCAGCCCCAGCATTTT. Translating gives CSARGPDNQPQHF. The V gene is TRBV20-1, the J gene TRBJ1-5; D not resolved. V lost 1 base and J 3 bases, leaving 7 bases between the germline ends. CDR1 is DFQATT and CDR2 is SNEGSKA in the germline V gene (reference sequence). This CDR3 has 13 residues.

J is TRBJ2-6 and V is TRBV24-1; the D gene is possibly TRBD1 (6 bases). The CDR3 runs 17 residues. CDR1 and CDR2 (germline): KGHDR, SFDVKD. The germline V and J ends were trimmed by 3 bases and 0 bases, with 11 bases remaining between them. In nucleotides, the CDR3 is TGTGCCACCAGTGATGGGGGACATCCCTCTGGGGCCAACGTCCTGACTTTC. Protein product: CATSDGGHPSGANVLTF.

This clonotype was detected a few times. The rearrangement links TRBV9 to TRBJ1-1; TRBD1 is a possible D gene (6 bases). This CDR3 has 14 amino acids. The germline V gene encodes CDR1 SGDLS and CDR2 YYNGEE. V lost 0 bases to trimming and J lost 7 bases, with 13 bases between them. DNA for the CDR3: TGTGCCAGCAGCGTAGGTTGGGGGGCGGTTGAAGCTTTCTTT. It yields the protein CASSVGWGAVEAFF.

The sample holds many counts of this clonotype. The V gene is TRBV2, the J gene TRBJ1-2; D perhaps matches TRBD1 (6 bases). The V end was cut by 9 bases, the J end by 8 bases, with 16 bases between. Germline V gene sequence: CDR1 SNHLY, CDR2 FYNNEI. The CDR3 contains 12 residues. The CDR3 nucleotides are TGTGCCAGATGGGGGCAGGAAAAGGGCTACACCTTC. Translation: CARWGQEKGYTF.

This clonotype was picked up a small number of times. This chain connects TRBV10-3 to TRBJ2-3, with D possibly TRBD2 on 5 matching bases. The CDR3 totals 14 residues. CDR1 and CDR2 (germline): ENHRY, SYGVKD. The V end lost 3 bases, the J end lost 5 bases, and 12 bases lay between the germline ends. The CDR3 region has the DNA TGTGCCATCAGTGACAGCTCCGGGGTAGATACGCAGTATTTT. It encodes CAISDSSGVDTQYF.